These 8 T cell receptor beta chains share one sample of origin, sequenced in a study of shared clonotypes between healthy human individuals (dated by TCRdb to between 2020 and 2021). Receptor libraries were prepared by the immunoSEQ multiplex PCR assay. This is the immuneACCESS table as TCRdb keeps it, with only in-frame sequences that have V and J called. A part of the clones is gone; compared with another copy, unresolved V genes explain less than half, and the rest is unexplained. Present in this sample are some 2.3 million clones, approximately 93% of which were seen just once. 0.39% of the sample is held by the ten biggest clonotypes. Sequenced sample: naive CD4+ T cells from PBMCs. In light of the paper, this sample's cell subset or site label describes: CD45RA+ positively selected. The receptors originated from a man younger than 35 in good health. Some clones in this sample may be carry-over from other donors' samples.

The gene calls are TRBV6-4 and TRBJ2-7; D is possibly TRBD1 or TRBD2 (6 bases each). Germline CDR1 MRHNA, CDR2 SNTAGT. This CDR3 spans 13 amino acids. The V end lost 6 bases, the J end lost 6 bases, and 15 bases lay between the germline ends. The CDR3 is CASRGGQKTEQYF. In nucleotides, the CDR3 is TGTGCCAGCAGGGGGGGACAAAAGACCGAGCAGTACTTC.

The chain is built from TRBV5-4 and TRBJ1-4, with D tentatively TRBD1 (6 bases). V was shortened by 0 bases and J by 8 bases, with 14 bases between the two germline ends. Germline V gene sequence: CDR1 SGHNT, CDR2 YYREEE (reference sequence). The CDR3 has 15 residues. The CDR3: CASSLGGGLGEKLFF. The CDR3 DNA sequence: TGTGCCAGCAGCTTGGGCGGGGGGCTTGGCGAAAAACTGTTTTTT.

The chain links TRBV5-1 to TRBJ2-1; weak D call: TRBD2 (5 bases). CDR1 is SGHRS, CDR2 YFSETQ, per germline. The CDR3 has 14 amino acids. V gave up 6 bases and J gave up 0 bases, with 10 bases separating them. CDR3: CASTRLSSYNEQFF. The CDR3 nucleotides read TGCGCCAGCACCAGACTAAGCTCCTACAATGAGCAGTTCTTC.

This clone was recorded a few times. The rearrangement uses TRBV14 and TRBJ1-2, with D possibly TRBD1 on 5 matching bases. Trimming took off 3 bases at V and 2 bases at J, with 7 bases between the two ends. This CDR3 contains 13 residues. Germline V CDR1 and CDR2: SGHDN, FVKESK. The CDR3, as DNA: TGTGCCAGCAGCCAGGGACGGAACTATGGCTACACCTTC. Residues: CASSQGRNYGYTF.

This clone showed up just once. The chain couples TRBV9 to TRBJ2-5; D possibly matches TRBD1 or TRBD2 (5 bases each). Trimming stripped 4 bases from V and 2 bases from J, with 12 bases between. CDR1 is SGDLS and CDR2 is YYNGEE in the germline V gene. This CDR3 has 14 amino acids. In nucleotides, the CDR3 is TGTGCCAGCAGCATCGGGGACGGACAAGAGACCCAGTACTTC. This encodes CASSIGDGQETQYF.

The chain employs TRBV15 and TRBJ2-2; D possibly corresponds to TRBD1 (5 bases). Germline V CDR1 and CDR2: LNHNV, YYDKDF (reference sequence). The ends were cut back, 2 bases at V and 8 bases at J, with 12 bases in the middle. The CDR3 totals 14 residues. The CDR3 loop reads CATSRRQILGELFF. The CDR3 DNA follows: TGTGCCACCAGCAGAAGACAGATTTTAGGGGAGCTGTTTTTT.

V is TRBV4-2 and J is TRBJ1-3; D perhaps matches TRBD1 (5 bases). CDR1 and CDR2 from the germline V gene are LGHNA and YNFKEQ. Trimming left V 4 bases short and J 8 bases short, with 15 bases between. The CDR3 totals 14 residues. In nucleotides, the CDR3 is TGTGCCAGCAGCCCATTGGTTCGGGGGGACACCATATATTTT. Its protein product is CASSPLVRGDTIYF.

This rearrangement joins TRBV5-1 to TRBJ2-6; no definite D call. Germline CDR1 and CDR2: SGHRS and YFSETQ. The germline V and J ends were trimmed by 1 base and 3 bases, with 8 bases remaining between them. The CDR3 is 15 residues long. The CDR3 DNA reads TGCGCCAGCAGCTTGTCAGTCTTTGGGGCCAACGTCCTGACTTTC. It is translated as CASSLSVFGANVLTF.